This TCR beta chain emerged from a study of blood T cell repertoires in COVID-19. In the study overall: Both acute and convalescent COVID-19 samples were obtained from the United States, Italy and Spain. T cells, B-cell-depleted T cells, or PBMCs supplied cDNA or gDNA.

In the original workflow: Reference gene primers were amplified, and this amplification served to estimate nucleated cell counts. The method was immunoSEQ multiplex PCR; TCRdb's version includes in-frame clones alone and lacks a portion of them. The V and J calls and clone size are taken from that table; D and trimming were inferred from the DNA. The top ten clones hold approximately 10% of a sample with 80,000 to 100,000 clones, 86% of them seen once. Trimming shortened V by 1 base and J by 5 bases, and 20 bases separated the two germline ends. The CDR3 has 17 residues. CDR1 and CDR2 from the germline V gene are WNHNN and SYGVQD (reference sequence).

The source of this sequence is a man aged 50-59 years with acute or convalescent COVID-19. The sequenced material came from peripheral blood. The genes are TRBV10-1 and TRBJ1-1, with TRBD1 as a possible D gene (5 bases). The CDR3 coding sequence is TGCGCCAGCAGTGAGTACACCCACAGGCCGCGGGGGACTGAAGCTTTCTTT. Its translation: CASSEYTHRPRGTEAFF.